A single sample is the source of the 26 T cell receptor beta chains below, sequenced in a study of cytomegalovirus exposure and HLA in healthy donors. In the PCR, 60 Vbeta and 13 Jbeta primers were used. Assay: immunoSEQ multiplex PCR; the TCRdb copy retains only in-frame clones and omits some. The sample has more than 90,000 clones; less than 80% are singletons. The material sequenced was PBMCs. The receptors originated from a woman aged 50 to 65 in good health and CMV-seropositive.

The rearrangement uses TRBV25-1 and TRBJ2-7, with 7 bases that match TRBD2. Germline CDR1 MGHDK, CDR2 SYGVNS. The CDR3 is made up of 13 amino acids. Trimming cost V 1 base and J 4 bases; bases outside gene matches: 1. The CDR3 coding sequence is TGTGCCAGCAGTGAATTCGGGGGGTACGAGCAGTACTTC. This codes for CASSEFGGYEQYF.

The chain recombines TRBV5-8 with TRBJ1-5; D gene ambiguous. Germline V gene lookup returns CDR1 SGHTS and CDR2 YDEGEE. V lost 0 bases and J 3 bases, leaving 7 bases between the germline ends. The CDR3 extends over 14 amino acids. In DNA form, the CDR3 reads TGTGCCAGCAGCTTGGGGACTAACAATCAGCCCCAGCATTTT. Translating it yields CASSLGTNNQPQHF.

The chain recombines TRBV28 with TRBJ1-1; 7 nucleotides match TRBD1. J gave up 0 bases and V 6 bases, and 4 bases lay outside the gene matches. This CDR3 comprises 14 residues. Per germline, CDR1 MDHEN and CDR2 SYDVKM. The CDR3: CASSLTGMNTEAFF. The CDR3 nucleotides read TGTGCCAGCAGCCTGACAGGGATGAACACTGAAGCTTTCTTT.

The chain links TRBV28 to TRBJ2-7; D unresolved. Germline values: CDR1 MDHEN, CDR2 SYDVKM. Trimming took off 2 bases at V and 4 bases at J, with 6 bases between the two ends. The CDR3 length is 12 residues. CDR3 nucleotides: TGTGCCAGCAGTTTACCAGGATACGAGCAGTACTTC. It translates to CASSLPGYEQYF. The full variable domain, completed using reference TRBV28 and TRBJ2-7, is DVKVTQSSRYLVKRTGEKVFLECVQDMDHENMFWYRQDPGLGLRLIYFSYDVKMKEKGDIPEGYSVSREKKERFSLILESASTNQTSMYLCASSLPGYEQYFGPGTRLTVT.

This clone was found once. This rearrangement joins TRBV5-1 to TRBJ2-2; D is possibly TRBD1 (6 bases). Germline CDR1 SGHRS, CDR2 YFSETQ. V dropped 0 bases and J dropped 4 bases, with 10 bases sitting between them. The CDR3 runs 15 residues. The CDR3 DNA reads as TGCGCCAGCAGCTTGGCAGGGGAAGTCACCGGGGAGCTGTTTTTT. As protein: CASSLAGEVTGELFF.

The chain uses TRBV27 and TRBJ1-5; TRBD1 agrees at 7 bases. J was trimmed by 0 bases and V by 3 bases; bases with no gene match: 2. Germline lookup yields CDR1 MNHEY and CDR2 SMNVEV (reference sequence). The CDR3 totals 15 residues. Here the CDR3 DNA reads TGTGCCAGCAGTTTCGGGACAGATAGCAATCAGCCCCAGCATTTT. Its protein is CASSFGTDSNQPQHF.

Points on this clone: Compared with germline, one end of the junction differs, possibly owing to a read error. The chain carries TRBV30 and TRBJ2-7; D is unresolved. The germline gives CDR1 GTSNPN, CDR2 SVGIG (reference sequence). The CDR3 is 14 amino acids. CDR3 coding DNA: TGTGCCTGGAGGATAACGGGTTACTCCAACGAGCAGTACTTC. It codes for CAWRITGYSNEQYF.

The V and J genes are TRBV28 and TRBJ1-4; 9 bases match TRBD1. The germline V gene encodes CDR1 MDHEN and CDR2 SYDVKM. V lost 6 bases and J lost 7; bases outside the gene matches: 6. This CDR3 has 14 amino acids. The CDR3 coding sequence is TGTGCCAGCAGGGGGACAGGGAGGGGTGAAAAACTGTTTTTT. Translating gives CASRGTGRGEKLFF.

The chain is built from TRBV18 and TRBJ1-2; D remains ambiguous. CDR3 length: 15 residues. Trimming stripped 2 bases from V and 4 bases from J, with 14 bases between. Germline-derived CDR1 and CDR2 are KGHSH and LQKENI. This chain's CDR3 is CASSPETGRGYGYTF. The CDR3 DNA reads TGTGCCAGCTCACCAGAAACGGGTCGGGGCTATGGCTACACCTTC.

This clone was seen more than once but under ten times. V is TRBV21-1 and J is TRBJ1-5; the table names TRBD1, a call not compared with the DNA. TRBV21-1 is shown as a pseudogene. The CDR3 contains 15 residues. The CDR3, as DNA: TGTGCCAGCAGCGAATGGACAGGGGATAGTCAGCCCCAGCATTTT. Translated, it gives CASSEWTGDSQPQHF.

The table lists this clone with a few counts. CDR3 loop: CASIGTGQETQYF. The DNA of the CDR3 is TGTGCCAGCATCGGGACAGGCCAAGAGACCCAGTACTTC. V and J are TRBV5-4 and TRBJ2-5; 8 nucleotides agree with TRBD1. The J segment lost 1 base and the V segment lost 6 bases, leaving 2 bases of the junction unmatched. CDR3 length: 13 amino acids. Germline assignment: CDR1 SGHNT and CDR2 YYREEE (reference sequence).

This clone has a handful of counts. This chain links TRBV7-9 with TRBJ1-1; 7 bases are shared with TRBD1. Germline trimming cut 3 bases from V and 4 bases from J; bases unmatched to any gene: 5. Germline V gene data show CDR1 as SEHNR and CDR2 as FQNEAQ (reference sequence). The CDR3 extends over 14 amino acids. The CDR3 reads CASSFGAGGTEAFF. The CDR3 coding sequence is TGTGCCAGCAGCTTTGGGGCAGGGGGCACTGAAGCTTTCTTT.

CDR3 bases: TGTGCCAGCAGTTTATCCGAGCAGGAGAACACTGAAGCTTTCTTT. Encoded protein: CASSLSEQENTEAFF. The V and J genes are TRBV27 and TRBJ1-1; no reliable D call. The V gene's germline CDR1 is MNHEY and CDR2 SMNVEV (reference sequence). Trimming took off 0 bases at V and 1 base at J, with 9 bases between the two ends. The CDR3 is made up of 15 amino acids.

The chain is built from TRBV30 and TRBJ2-7; 13 nucleotides line up with TRBD2. The CDR3 covers 13 residues. The V and J ends lost 5 bases and 9 bases, in that order; junction bases with no gene match: 7. Germline V gene data show CDR1 as GTSNPN and CDR2 as SVGIG (reference sequence). CDR3 loop: CAWPPGLAGRQYF. CDR3 DNA sequence: TGTGCCTGGCCCCCGGGACTAGCGGGACGGCAGTACTTC.

The chain recombines TRBV20-1 with TRBJ1-1; no clear D. The V gene lost 6 bases and the J gene lost 5 bases, with 10 bases spanning the gap. The germline V gene has CDR1 DFQATT and CDR2 SNEGSKA (reference sequence). This CDR3 comprises 11 residues. CDR3 protein: CSAPLLTEAFF. Written as DNA, the CDR3 is TGCAGTGCCCCGTTGTTGACTGAAGCTTTCTTT.

This chain links TRBV9 with TRBJ2-7; TRBD2 matches 10 bases. The CDR3 runs to 13 residues. Germline trimming cut 2 bases from V and 5 bases from J; bases unmatched to any gene: 1. The germline V gene has CDR1 SGDLS and CDR2 YYNGEE. The CDR3 loop reads CASSVLAGDEQYF. In nucleotides, the CDR3 is TGTGCCAGCAGCGTCCTAGCGGGGGACGAGCAGTACTTC.

The rearrangement links TRBV5-1 to TRBJ1-1; 7 bases fit TRBD1. Per the germline V gene, CDR1 is SGHRS and CDR2 is YFSETQ. J lost 0 bases, V lost 7 bases, and 6 bases had no gene match. The CDR3 contains 14 residues. Here the CDR3 DNA reads TGCGCCAGCGGCGCGGGACAGCTGAACACTGAAGCTTTCTTT. It encodes CASGAGQLNTEAFF.

This chain uses TRBV10-3 with TRBJ2-7; 9 bases line up with TRBD1. This CDR3 has 14 residues. V shed 10 bases and J 4 bases; nucleotides not matched to a gene: 11. Per the germline V gene, CDR1 is ENHRY and CDR2 is SYGVKD. As DNA, the CDR3 is TGTGCCACCGGCGAACAGGGGGCTAAATACGAGCAGTACTTC. Its translation is CATGEQGAKYEQYF.

The V call is TRBV27, the J call TRBJ2-7; 8 bases line up with TRBD1. Germline CDR1 is MNHEY and CDR2 is SMNVEV (reference sequence). J was trimmed by 3 bases and V by 2 bases; bases with no gene match: 6. The CDR3 extends over 15 amino acids. CDR3 bases: TGTGCCAGCAGTTTAGACGGCAGGGGGCGCTACGAGCAGTACTTC. It encodes CASSLDGRGRYEQYF.

Here the CDR3 reads CASSRQGADTQYF. The CDR3 DNA reads as TGTGCCAGCAGTCGGCAGGGCGCGGATACGCAGTATTTT. The rearrangement links TRBV6-4 to TRBJ2-3; a possible D gene is TRBD1 (5 bases). The CDR3 runs 13 residues. V lost 5 bases and J 6 bases, leaving 12 bases between the germline ends. Germline V gene data show CDR1 as MRHNA and CDR2 as SNTAGT.

This clone was seen only a few times. This chain uses TRBV7-2 with TRBJ2-5; 10 nucleotides match TRBD1. In germline, CDR1 is SGHTA, CDR2 FQGNSA. V dropped 6 bases and J dropped 2; count of bases not matched to a gene: 3. The CDR3 has 14 residues. The CDR3 DNA follows: TGTGCCAGCAGGCCGGACAGGGGGCAAGAGACCCAGTACTTC. Its translation is CASRPDRGQETQYF.

This rearrangement joins TRBV4-1 to TRBJ1-2; maybe TRBD1 (5 bases). V gave up 0 bases and J gave up 8 bases, with 25 bases separating them. The CDR3 loop spans 18 amino acids. The germline V gene has CDR1 MGHRA and CDR2 YSYEKL. The CDR3 protein is CASSQDQWEDLKRGGYTF. In DNA form, the CDR3 reads TGCGCCAGCAGCCAAGATCAGTGGGAGGATCTAAAAAGGGGAGGCTACACCTTC.

This clone was recorded a few times. The chain has TRBV28 and TRBJ2-1; possible D gene TRBD2, 5 bases. The CDR3 loop spans 16 amino acids. Germline assignment: CDR1 MDHEN and CDR2 SYDVKM. V lost 7 bases and J 1 base, leaving 17 bases between the germline ends. The CDR3 coding sequence is TGTGCCAGCACCCCCCCGGCGGGCCTTTCCTACAATGAGCAGTTCTTC. This sequence encodes CASTPPAGLSYNEQFF.

The CDR3 DNA reads as TGTGCCAGCAGTGACATTCCAGCGGGGCACAATGAGCAGTTCTTC. This encodes CASSDIPAGHNEQFF. The chain joins TRBV6-4 to TRBJ2-1, with 7 bases lining up with TRBD2. From germline, CDR1 is MRHNA and CDR2 SNTAGT. There are 15 residues in the CDR3. The junction had 6 bases not matched to a gene; V was cut back by 2 bases and J by 5 bases.

This rearrangement joins TRBV2 to TRBJ2-5; 14 nucleotides align to TRBD2. The V segment lost 7 bases and the J segment 2 bases; nucleotides outside the gene matches: 3. Germline V gene lookup returns CDR1 SNHLY and CDR2 FYNNEI. The CDR3 contains 15 residues. DNA for the CDR3: TGTGCCAGCAAAAGACTAGCGGGGGGGCAAGAGACCCAGTACTTC. Translated: CASKRLAGGQETQYF.

This clone was recorded once. J is TRBJ2-2 and V is TRBV10-1; D call uncertain. The length of the CDR3 is 14 residues. Trimming removed 1 base at V and 0 bases at J, with 3 bases between. Per the germline V gene, CDR1 is WNHNN and CDR2 is SYGVQD (reference sequence). In DNA form, the CDR3 reads TGCGCCAGCAGTGAGTTCGCGAACACCGGGGAGCTGTTTTTT. It encodes CASSEFANTGELFF.